This T cell receptor beta chain was retrieved from a study of T-cell memory formation after mild COVID-19. Study-level information: Most TCR clusters belonged to a single donor. Regarding the study as a whole: Clones that shrank (day 15 to 85) were balanced CD4/CD8, whereas later expanders leaned CD4+. Mainly CM and EM harbored the contracting CD4+ clones; mainly EMRA harbored the CD8+ ones.

This clonotype occurred a few times. Its specificity is unknown. Constant-segment primers were used for 5'RACE, and the resulting TCR alpha and TCR beta cDNA libraries carried sample barcodes and UMIs. In TCRdb, the 5' RACE reads were re-called with MiXCR into one record per CDR3 protein. The sample comprises 450,000 to 650,000 distinct CDR3 sequences, about 20% of which are singletons, and about 8.2% rests with the top ten. Germline V gene sequence: CDR1 LNHDA, CDR2 SQIVND (reference sequence). CDR3 length: 15 amino acids. V was pared by 5 bases and J by 6 bases, with 8 bases of the junction left unmatched.

Source material: PBMCs or a T cell subset sorted from them (not recorded which). This receptor was obtained from an adult woman who had mild COVID-19 (a few samples of this study predate the infection). Cell type and time point are not known. This chain connects TRBV19 to TRBJ1-5; 9 bases line up with TRBD1. The CDR3 bases are TGTGCCAGTAGTTCATACAGGGGGCAGGGTCAGCCCCAGCATTTT. It yields the protein CASSSYRGQGQPQHF.